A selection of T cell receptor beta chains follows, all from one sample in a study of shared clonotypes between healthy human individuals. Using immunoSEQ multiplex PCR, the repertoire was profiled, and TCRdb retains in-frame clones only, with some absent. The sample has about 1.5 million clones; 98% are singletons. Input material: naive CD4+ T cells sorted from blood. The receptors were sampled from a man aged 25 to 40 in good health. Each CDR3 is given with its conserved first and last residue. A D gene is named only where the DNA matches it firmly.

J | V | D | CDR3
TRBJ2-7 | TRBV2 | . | CASWRGSSSYEQYF
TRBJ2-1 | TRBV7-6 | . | CASSLGVMAQRSYNEQFF
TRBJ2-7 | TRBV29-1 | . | CSVGSYEQYF
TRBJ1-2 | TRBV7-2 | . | CASSLTLGGYGYTF
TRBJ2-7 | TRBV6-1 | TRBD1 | CASRKGAGTGTYEQYF
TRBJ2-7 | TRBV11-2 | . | CASSSRVPRLYEQYF
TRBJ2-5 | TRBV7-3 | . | CASSLSGAQETQYF
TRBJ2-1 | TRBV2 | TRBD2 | CASSEMAGGLYNEQFF
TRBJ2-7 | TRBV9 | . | CASSVGNLGGPYEQYF
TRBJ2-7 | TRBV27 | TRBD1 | CASSRDWAQGASEQYF
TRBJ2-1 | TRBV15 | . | CATSSPFQSSYNEQFF
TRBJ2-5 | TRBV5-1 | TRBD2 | CASSAGAGGYQETQYF
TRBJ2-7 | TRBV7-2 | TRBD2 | CASRLAGPYEQYF
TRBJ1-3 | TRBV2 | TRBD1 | CASSVGQGLSGNTIYF
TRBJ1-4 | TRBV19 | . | CASSIPFTVEDEKLFF